The rows below give T cell receptor beta chains drawn from one sample of a study of beta chain features in type 1 diabetes. Using immunoSEQ multiplex PCR, the repertoire was profiled, and TCRdb retains in-frame clones only, with some absent. The table lists a few hundred thousand clones, about 32% of them singletons, with around 0.065% in the top ten. Sequenced material: naive CD4+ T cells from blood. All receptors derive from a man in his late teens or twenties in good health. Both conserved end residues are part of each CDR3. The D gene is left open where the match is weak. The size of a clone is reported for some rows only, either as once, few or many, or as a class for expanded clones.

clone size	CDR3 length	V gene	D gene	J gene	CDR3 protein	CDR3 DNA
NA	13	TRBV30	NA	TRBJ2-5	CAWSVYRGETQYF	TGTGCCTGGAGTGTCTATAGGGGGGAGACCCAGTACTTC
NA	16	TRBV30	NA	TRBJ2-3	CAWTPGLAQSTDTQYF	TGTGCCTGGACTCCGGGGCTAGCCCAGAGCACAGATACGCAATATTTT
NA	13	TRBV25-1	TRBD2	TRBJ2-7	CASIPSGGYEQYF	TGTGCCAGCATTCCCAGCGGGGGCTACGAGCAGTACTTC
few	15	TRBV9	NA	TRBJ1-1	CASSVFVGMNTEAFF	TGTGCCAGCAGCGTTTTTGTGGGTATGAACACTGAAGCTTTCTTT
few	13	TRBV7-3	NA	TRBJ1-1	CASSFTENTEAFF	TGTGCCAGCAGCTTTACAGAGAACACTGAAGCTTTCTTT
NA	15	TRBV5-4	TRBD2	TRBJ2-1	CASSTLAGVYNEQFF	TGTGCCAGCAGTACCCTAGCGGGAGTTTACAATGAGCAGTTCTTC
few	13	TRBV29-1	NA	TRBJ2-5	CSVSGAYQETQYF	TGCAGCGTTTCGGGCGCTTACCAAGAGACCCAGTACTTC
few	13	TRBV25-1	NA	TRBJ1-6	CASSESGNSPLHF	TGTGCCAGCAGTGAATCAGGCAATTCACCCCTCCACTTT
few	15	TRBV14	NA	TRBJ2-7	CASSQVGRVRYEQYF	TGTGCCAGCAGCCAAGTGGGGAGAGTCAGGTACGAGCAGTACTTC
NA	16	TRBV7-8	NA	TRBJ1-4	CASSLARTPVNEKLFF	TGTGCCAGCAGCTTAGCTCGGACACCGGTTAATGAAAAACTGTTTTTT